The 10 T cell receptor beta chains below all came from one sample that was sequenced in a study of technical replicates of blood from four donors. The repertoire was sequenced with immunoSEQ multiplex PCR; TCRdb's copy has only in-frame clones and lacks some. The table shows tens of thousands of clones, with approximately 94% occurring only once. The sequenced material came from T cells isolated from PBMCs. These receptors were collected from a human donor in good health.

This clone has a single count. The rearrangement joins TRBV9 to TRBJ1-6; TRBD1 agrees at 7 bases. This CDR3 is built from 14 residues. CDR1 and CDR2 from the germline V gene are SGDLS and YYNGEE. With 1 base clipped from V and 8 bases from J, the junction kept 3 bases outside the gene matches. The CDR3 bases are TGTGCCAGCAGCGTACGGGACAGCTATTCACCCCTCCACTTT. Encoded protein: CASSVRDSYSPLHF.

The gene calls are TRBV10-1 and TRBJ2-1, with D maybe TRBD2 (6 bases). Germline CDR1 is WNHNN and CDR2 is SYGVQD (reference sequence). Trimming shortened V by 0 bases and J by 7 bases, and 10 bases separated the two germline ends. CDR3 length: 14 residues. The CDR3 DNA sequence: TGCGCCAGCAGTGAGTCGGGACTGGGAAATGAGCAGTTCTTC. Translated, it gives CASSESGLGNEQFF.

Comment on this clone: One junction end disagrees with the germline gene, perhaps due to a read error. The chain has TRBV7-8 and TRBJ2-1; 9 positions agree with TRBD1. The CDR3 runs 12 residues. The germline gives CDR1 SGHVS, CDR2 FQNEAQ. Here the CDR3 DNA reads TGTGCCAGCAGCCACCCGGGACAGGGATTGATCTTC. Its translation is CASSHPGQGLIF. The whole variable domain, remainder taken from reference TRBV7-8 and TRBJ2-1, is GAGVSQSPRYKVAKRGQDVALRCDPISGHVSLFWYQQALGQGPEFLTYFQNEAQLDKSGLPSDRFFAERPEGSVSTLKIQRTQQEDSAVYLCASSHPGQGLIFGPGTRLTVL.

V is TRBV28 and J is TRBJ2-3, with TRBD2 identical over 7 bases. CDR1 is MDHEN and CDR2 is SYDVKM in the germline V gene. The CDR3 has 16 residues. After removal of 6 bases from V and 1 base from J, the junction contained 10 bases not matched to a gene. CDR3: CASRLLRAGGTDTQYF. CDR3 nucleotides: TGTGCCAGCAGACTCCTCCGGGCGGGGGGCACAGATACGCAGTATTTT. Variable domain in full (rest from reference TRBV28 and TRBJ2-3): DVKVTQSSRYLVKRTGEKVFLECVQDMDHENMFWYRQDPGLGLRLIYFSYDVKMKEKGDIPEGYSVSREKKERFSLILESASTNQTSMYLCASRLLRAGGTDTQYFGPGTRLTVL.

This clone was detected only once. This rearrangement joins TRBV29-1 to TRBJ1-2, with D hard to call. Germline V gene sequence: CDR1 SQVTM, CDR2 ANQGSEA. CDR3 length equals 12 residues. The ends were cut back, 8 bases at V and 8 bases at J, with 18 bases in the middle. The CDR3 reads CSLPPTGWGYTF. The CDR3 coding sequence is TGCAGCCTCCCGCCGACTGGCTGGGGCTACACCTTC.

The CDR3 DNA reads TGTGCCAGCAGCGGTAGAGAGCGGGTGGGGTACGAGCAGTACTTC. This sequence encodes CASSGRERVGYEQYF. The V call is TRBV6-5, the J call TRBJ2-7, with a weak D call TRBD2 (6 bases). Trimming pared 6 bases from V and 4 bases from J, leaving 19 bases between. The CDR3 loop spans 15 amino acids. From germline, CDR1 is MNHEY and CDR2 SVGAGI.

The chain links TRBV28 to TRBJ2-1; 8 nucleotides align to TRBD1. The CDR3 contains 15 residues. CDR1 and CDR2 (germline): MDHEN, SYDVKM. The V and J ends lost 2 bases and 8 bases, in that order; junction bases with no gene match: 8. This chain's CDR3 is CASSLSTGGSDEQFF. The DNA for the CDR3 is TGTGCCAGCAGTTTAAGTACAGGGGGTTCAGATGAGCAGTTCTTC.

The chain couples TRBV6-1 to TRBJ2-7; weak D call: TRBD1 (5 bases). Germline V gives CDR1 MNHNS, CDR2 SASEGT. CDR3 length: 12 residues. V dropped 6 bases and J dropped 2 bases, with 8 bases sitting between them. The CDR3 DNA sequence: TGTGCCAGCAGGGGGCAGCCCTACGAGCAGTACTTC. This codes for CASRGQPYEQYF.

The V and J genes are TRBV9 and TRBJ2-2; 12 nucleotides agree with TRBD1. Germline values: CDR1 SGDLS, CDR2 YYNGEE. The CDR3 totals 16 residues. V trimming: 0 bases; J trimming: 7 bases; junction bases outside the gene matches: 4. As DNA, the CDR3 is TGTGCCAGCAGCGTAGGGGACAGGGGGCATGGCGGGGAGCTGTTTTTT. This codes for CASSVGDRGHGGELFF.

The rearrangement links TRBV5-1 to TRBJ1-2, with 7 bases fitting TRBD1. The CDR3 is 14 amino acids. The V and J ends lost 7 bases and 0 bases, in that order; junction bases with no gene match: 6. Looked up from germline, CDR1 is SGHRS and CDR2 is YFSETQ. This chain's CDR3 is CASALGTANYGYTF. In DNA form, the CDR3 reads TGCGCCAGCGCGCTCGGGACAGCTAACTATGGCTACACCTTC.